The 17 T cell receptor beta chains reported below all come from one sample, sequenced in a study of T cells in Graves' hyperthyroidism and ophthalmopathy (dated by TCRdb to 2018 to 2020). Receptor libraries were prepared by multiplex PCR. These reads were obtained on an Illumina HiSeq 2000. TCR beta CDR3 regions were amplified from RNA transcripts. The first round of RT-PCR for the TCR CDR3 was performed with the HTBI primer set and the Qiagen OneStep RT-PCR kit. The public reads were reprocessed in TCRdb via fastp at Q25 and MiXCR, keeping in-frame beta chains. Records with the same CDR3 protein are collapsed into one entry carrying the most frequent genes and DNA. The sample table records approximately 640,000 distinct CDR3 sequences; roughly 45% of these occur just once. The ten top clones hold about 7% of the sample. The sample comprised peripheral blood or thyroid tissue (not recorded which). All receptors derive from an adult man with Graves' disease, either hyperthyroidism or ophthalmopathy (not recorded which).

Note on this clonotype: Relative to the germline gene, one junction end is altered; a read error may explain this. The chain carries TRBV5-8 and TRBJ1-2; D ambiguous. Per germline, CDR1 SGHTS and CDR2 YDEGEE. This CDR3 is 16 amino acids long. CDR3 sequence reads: CASSLNESRKRYGYTF. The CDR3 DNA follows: TGCGCCAGCAGCCTAAACGAAAGTCGTAAACGCTATGGCTACACCTTC.

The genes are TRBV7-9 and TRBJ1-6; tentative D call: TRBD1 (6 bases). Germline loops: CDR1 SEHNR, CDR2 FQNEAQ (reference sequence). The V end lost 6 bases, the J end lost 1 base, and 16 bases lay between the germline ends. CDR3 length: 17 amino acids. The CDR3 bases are TGTGCCAGCAGGACCAGGGGTGCGGGATCCTATAATTCACCCCTCCACTTT. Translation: CASRTRGAGSYNSPLHF. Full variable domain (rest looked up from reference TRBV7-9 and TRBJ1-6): DTGVSQNPRHKITKRGQNVTFRCDPISEHNRLYWYRQTLGQGPEFLTYFQNEAQLEKSRLLSDRFSAERPKGSFSTLEIQRTEQGDSAMYLCASRTRGAGSYNSPLHFGNGTRLTVT.

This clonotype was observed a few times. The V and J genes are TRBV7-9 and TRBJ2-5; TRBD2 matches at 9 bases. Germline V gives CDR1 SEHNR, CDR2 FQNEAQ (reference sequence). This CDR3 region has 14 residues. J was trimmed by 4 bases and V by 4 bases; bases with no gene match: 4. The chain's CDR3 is CASSSREGVETQYF. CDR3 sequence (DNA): TGTGCCAGCAGCTCGCGGGAGGGAGTAGAGACCCAGTACTTC.

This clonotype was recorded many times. In DNA form, the CDR3 reads TGTGCCAGCGGCATCCGGCAGGAGCAGTACTTC. Amino acids: CASGIRQEQYF. The chain combines TRBV7-9 with TRBJ2-7; D remains unclear. Germline V gene sequence: CDR1 SEHNR, CDR2 FQNEAQ (reference sequence). Trimming left V 8 bases short and J 7 bases short, with 12 bases between. The CDR3 covers 11 residues. The full variable domain, with the rest looked up from reference TRBV7-9 and TRBJ2-7, is DTGVSQNPRHKITKRGQNVTFRCDPISEHNRLYWYRQTLGQGPEFLTYFQNEAQLEKSRLLSDRFSAERPKGSFSTLEIQRTEQGDSAMYLCASGIRQEQYFGPGTRLTVT.

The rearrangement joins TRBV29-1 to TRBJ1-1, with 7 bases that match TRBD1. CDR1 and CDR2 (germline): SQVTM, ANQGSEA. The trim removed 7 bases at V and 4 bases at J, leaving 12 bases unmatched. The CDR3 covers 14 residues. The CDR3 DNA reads TGCAGCGCCCGGTACAGGGGCGCGGCCACTGAAGCTTTCTTT. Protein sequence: CSARYRGAATEAFF.

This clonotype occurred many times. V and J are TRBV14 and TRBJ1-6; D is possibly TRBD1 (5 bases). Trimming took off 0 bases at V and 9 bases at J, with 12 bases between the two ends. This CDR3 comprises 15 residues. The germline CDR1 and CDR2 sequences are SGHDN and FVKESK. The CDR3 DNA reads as TGTGCCAGCAGCCAAGAGAGCGGGGCCTTTTCACCCCTCCACTTT. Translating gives CASSQESGAFSPLHF.

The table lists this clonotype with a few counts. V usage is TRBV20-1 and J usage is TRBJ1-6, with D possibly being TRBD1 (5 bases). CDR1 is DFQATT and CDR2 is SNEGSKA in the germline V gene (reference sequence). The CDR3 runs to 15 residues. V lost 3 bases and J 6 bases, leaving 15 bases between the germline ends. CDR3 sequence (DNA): TGCAGTGCTAGCCCCCCGGGACGGTTTAATTCACCCCTCCACTTT. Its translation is CSASPPGRFNSPLHF.

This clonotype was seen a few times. The CDR3 loop reads CASSIVQGVDTEAFF. CDR3 bases: TGTGCCAGTAGTATCGTACAGGGGGTTGACACTGAAGCTTTCTTT. The V gene is TRBV19, the J gene TRBJ1-1; 8 bases line up with TRBD1. The ends lost 3 bases at V and 3 bases at J; junction bases unmatched: 6. Germline lookup yields CDR1 LNHDA and CDR2 SQIVND (reference sequence). This CDR3 has 15 amino acids. The full variable domain, in which reference TRBV19 and TRBJ1-1 provide the parts outside the CDR3, is DGGITQSPKYLFRKEGQNVTLSCEQNLNHDAMYWYRQDPGQGLRLIYYSQIVNDFQKGDIAEGYSVSREKKESFPLTVTSAQKNPTAFYLCASSIVQGVDTEAFFGQGTRLTVV.

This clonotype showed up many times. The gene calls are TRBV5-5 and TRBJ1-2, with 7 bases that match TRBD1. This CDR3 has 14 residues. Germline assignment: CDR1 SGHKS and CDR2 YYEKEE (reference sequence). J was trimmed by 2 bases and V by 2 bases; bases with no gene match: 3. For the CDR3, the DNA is TGTGCCAGCAGCTTCCTACAGGGGAACTATGGCTACACCTTC. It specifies CASSFLQGNYGYTF. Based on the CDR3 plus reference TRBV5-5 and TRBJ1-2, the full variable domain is DAGVTQSPTHLIKTRGQQVTLRCSPISGHKSVSWYQQVLGQGPQFIFQYYEKEERGRGNFPDRFSARQFPNYSSELNVNALLLGDSALYLCASSFLQGNYGYTFGSGTRLTVV.

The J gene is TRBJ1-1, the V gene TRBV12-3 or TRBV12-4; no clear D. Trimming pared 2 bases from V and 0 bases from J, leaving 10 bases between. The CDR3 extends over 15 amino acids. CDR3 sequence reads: CASSLSGYMNTEAFF. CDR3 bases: TGTGCCAGCAGTTTAAGTGGTTACATGAACACTGAAGCTTTCTTT.

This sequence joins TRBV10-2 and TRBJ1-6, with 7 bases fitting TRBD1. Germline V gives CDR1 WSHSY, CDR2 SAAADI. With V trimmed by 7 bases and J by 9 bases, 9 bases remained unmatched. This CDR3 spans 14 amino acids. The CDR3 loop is CASTDRRGSSPLHF. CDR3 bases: TGCGCCAGCACGGACAGGCGGGGTAGTTCACCCCTCCACTTT.

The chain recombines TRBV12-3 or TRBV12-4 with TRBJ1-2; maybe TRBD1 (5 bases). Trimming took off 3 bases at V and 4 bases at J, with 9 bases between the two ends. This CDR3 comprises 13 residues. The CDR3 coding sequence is TGTGCCAGCAGTTTCCGACAGATCTATGGCTACACCTTC. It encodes CASSFRQIYGYTF.

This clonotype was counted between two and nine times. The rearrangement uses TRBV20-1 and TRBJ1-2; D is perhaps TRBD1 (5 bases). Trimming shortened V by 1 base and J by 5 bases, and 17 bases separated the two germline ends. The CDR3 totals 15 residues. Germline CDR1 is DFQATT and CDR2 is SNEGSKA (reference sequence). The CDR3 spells CSARAGRERGYGYTF. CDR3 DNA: TGCAGTGCTAGAGCGGGGAGGGAAAGGGGATATGGCTACACCTTC.

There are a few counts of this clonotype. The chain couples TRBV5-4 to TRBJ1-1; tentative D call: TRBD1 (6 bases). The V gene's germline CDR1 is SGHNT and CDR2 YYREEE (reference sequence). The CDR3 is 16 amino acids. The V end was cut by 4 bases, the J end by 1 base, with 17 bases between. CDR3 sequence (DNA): TGTGCCAGCAGCGACCGGACGACAGGACAGAACACTGAAGCTTTCTTT. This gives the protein CASSDRTTGQNTEAFF.

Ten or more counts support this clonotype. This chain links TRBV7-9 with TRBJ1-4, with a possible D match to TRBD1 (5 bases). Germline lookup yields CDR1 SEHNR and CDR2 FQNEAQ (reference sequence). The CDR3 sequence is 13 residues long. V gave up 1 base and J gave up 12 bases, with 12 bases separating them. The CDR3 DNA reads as TGTGCCAGCAGCTTAGTAACCGAAGGGGAACTGTTTTTT. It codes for CASSLVTEGELFF.

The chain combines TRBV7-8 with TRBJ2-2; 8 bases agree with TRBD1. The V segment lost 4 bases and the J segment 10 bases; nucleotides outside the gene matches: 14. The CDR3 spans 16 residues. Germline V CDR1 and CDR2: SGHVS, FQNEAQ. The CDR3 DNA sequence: TGTGCCAGCAGCTCCCGGGACCAGGGGGCGTCCGAGGAGCTGTTTTTT. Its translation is CASSSRDQGASEELFF.

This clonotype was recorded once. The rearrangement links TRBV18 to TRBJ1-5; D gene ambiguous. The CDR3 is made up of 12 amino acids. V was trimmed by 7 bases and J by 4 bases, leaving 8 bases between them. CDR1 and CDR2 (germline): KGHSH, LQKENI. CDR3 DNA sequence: TGTGCCAGCTTAGAACAAAATCAGCCCCAGCATTTT. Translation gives CASLEQNQPQHF.